This T cell receptor beta chain was obtained from a study of blood T cell repertoires in COVID-19 (dated by TCRdb to the early 2020s). Describing the broader study: Collaborator samples came from the United States, Italy and Spain and covered acute and convalescent phases of COVID-19. The repertoires were released in a freely available public database intended as a resource for research on the immune response to SARS-CoV-2. Nearly every sample came with metadata listing a de-identified subject ID, COVID-19 status, age in years and sex. Samples were obtained from the ongoing ImmuneRACE study (first 160 participants) and from 1,254 subjects provided by 6 global collaborators. The material from the prospective study consisted of cDNA or gDNA derived from T cells, B-cell-depleted T cells, or PBMCs. Where available, HLA class I and class II types were obtained from metadata supplied by the sample provider rather than from assay-based typing. Subjects who had been exposed to COVID-19, were actively infected with it, or had recovered from it provided the deeply sampled blood TCRbeta repertoires that made up the dataset.

Whole blood was collected in K2EDTA tubes by collaborating institutions according to the institutions' own protocols. Collaborator samples were shipped for TCRbeta analysis as frozen whole blood, isolated PBMCs, or DNA extracted from either sample type. On this clone itself: Its antigen is still unknown. One base away there is no much larger clone; base qualities are not given.

On the study overall, not on this receptor specifically: How much clinical and demographic metadata was included differed by source and by participant, and the metadata was provided uncurated.

The germline V gene provides CDR1 MGHRA and CDR2 YSYEKL. The cysteine opens and the phenylalanine closes a CDR3 of 14 amino acids. Of all the DNA, just the CDR3 is kept, 42 bases in frame from base 1. Trimming takes 1 base off V and 4 bases off J; junction bases not matched to a gene: 4. TCRbeta CDR3 regions were amplified from genomic DNA by means of the immunoSEQ Assay, a bias-controlled multiplex PCR. The authors' pipeline ran thus. Nucleated cell counts per sample were estimated from amplification of reference gene primers within the assay. To quantify the absolute abundance of each unique TCRbeta CDR3 rearrangement, sequence reads were collapsed and filtered. For each sample, productive Simpson clonality was calculated by taking the square root of Simpson's diversity index across productive rearrangements. TCRdb's version of the immuneACCESS table is confined to in-frame rearrangements and falls short of the full clone set. An unresolved V gene accounts for under half of the shortfall where checked; the remainder is of unknown origin. V, J and clone size reflect that table, while D and trimming were determined from the DNA. The sample table records 150,000 to 200,000 clones; around 77% of these occur just once. 6.5% of the sample belongs to the ten largest clones.

The V gene is TRBV4-1 and the J gene is TRBJ2-7; a stretch of 7 junction bases matches TRBD2. This sequence was found in a man in his sixties or seventies with active or convalescent COVID-19. The sample taken for sequencing was peripheral blood. The CDR3 reads CASSQGAAGYEQYF. In nucleotide form, the sequence is TGCGCCAGCAGCCAAGGAGCAGCGGGGTACGAGCAGTACTTC.